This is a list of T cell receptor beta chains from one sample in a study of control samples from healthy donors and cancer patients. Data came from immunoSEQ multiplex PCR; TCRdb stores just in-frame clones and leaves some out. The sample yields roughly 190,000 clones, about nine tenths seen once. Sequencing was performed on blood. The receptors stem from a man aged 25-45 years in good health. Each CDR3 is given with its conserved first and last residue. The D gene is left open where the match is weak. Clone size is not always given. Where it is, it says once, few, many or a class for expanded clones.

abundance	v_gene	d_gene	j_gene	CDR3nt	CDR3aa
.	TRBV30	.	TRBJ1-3	TGTGCCTGGAGTCCGGGACAAGGCGTGATTGGAAACACCATATATTTT	CAWSPGQGVIGNTIYF
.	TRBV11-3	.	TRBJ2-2	TGTGCCAGCAGCTTTAGCGCGGCCGGGGAGCTGTTTTTT	CASSFSAAGELFF
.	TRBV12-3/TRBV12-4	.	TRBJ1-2	TGTGCCAGCAGCCCTAACAGAGTCGGCTACACCTTC	CASSPNRVGYTF
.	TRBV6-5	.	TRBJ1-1	TGTGCCAGCGGGCGCGGGCCCTCCGAAGCTTTCTTT	CASGRGPSEAFF
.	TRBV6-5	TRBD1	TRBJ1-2	TGTGCCAGCGCAGGGGGGGGTGCAGGGTATGGCTACACCTTC	CASAGGGAGYGYTF
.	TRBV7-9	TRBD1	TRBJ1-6	TGTGCCAGCAGGCAAACGGACAGGGGGCTTGTCTCCTATAATTCACCCCTCCACTTT	CASRQTDRGLVSYNSPLHF
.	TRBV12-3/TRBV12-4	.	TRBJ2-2	TGTGCCAGCAGCCGGGCCCGCACCGGGGAGCTGTTTTTT	CASSRARTGELFF
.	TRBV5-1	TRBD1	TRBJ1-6	TGCGCCAGCAGCTTGTTTGGGCAGGGGGACGATAATTCACCCCTCCACTTT	CASSLFGQGDDNSPLHF
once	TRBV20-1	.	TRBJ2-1	TGCAGTGCTAGAGTGGGGAATGAGCAGTTCTTC	CSARVGNEQFF
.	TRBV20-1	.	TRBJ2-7	TGCAGTGCTATCGGGGGATACGAGCAGTACTTC	CSAIGGYEQYF
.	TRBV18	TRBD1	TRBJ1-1	TGTGCCAGCTCACCAAGACAGGGGGCCGTTACTGAAGCTTTCTTT	CASSPRQGAVTEAFF
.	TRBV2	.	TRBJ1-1	TGTGCCAGCAGTCCCGTGGCGGCTTTCTTT	CASSPVAAFF
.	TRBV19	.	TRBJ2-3	TGTGCCAGTACCAAGTCCGCAGTTCAAACAGATACGCAGTATTTT	CASTKSAVQTDTQYF
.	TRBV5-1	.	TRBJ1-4	TGCGCCAGCAGCTTGGCTTCTCGCTTTAATGAAAAACTGTTTTTT	CASSLASRFNEKLFF
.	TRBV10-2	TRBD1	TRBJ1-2	TGCGCCAGCAGTGAGTTCAAGGGGGCACCTAACTATGGCTACACCTTC	CASSEFKGAPNYGYTF
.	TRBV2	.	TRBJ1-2	TGTGCCAGCAGTGGGGCTATGTATGGCTACACCTTC	CASSGAMYGYTF
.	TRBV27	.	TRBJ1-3	TGTGCCAGCAGTTTAAGCGGGGAGTATGGAAACACCATATATTTT	CASSLSGEYGNTIYF
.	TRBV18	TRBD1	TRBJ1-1	TGTGCCAGCTCACCCCCGGGACAGGGAGGCACTGAAGCTTTCTTT	CASSPPGQGGTEAFF
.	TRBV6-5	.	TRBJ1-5	TGTGCCAGCAGTTTTGAGGCAGGGTCGCCCCAGCATTTT	CASSFEAGSPQHF
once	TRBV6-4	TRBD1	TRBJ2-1	TGTGCCAGCAGTGCCGACAGGGGGCGGGATGAGCAGTTCTTC	CASSADRGRDEQFF